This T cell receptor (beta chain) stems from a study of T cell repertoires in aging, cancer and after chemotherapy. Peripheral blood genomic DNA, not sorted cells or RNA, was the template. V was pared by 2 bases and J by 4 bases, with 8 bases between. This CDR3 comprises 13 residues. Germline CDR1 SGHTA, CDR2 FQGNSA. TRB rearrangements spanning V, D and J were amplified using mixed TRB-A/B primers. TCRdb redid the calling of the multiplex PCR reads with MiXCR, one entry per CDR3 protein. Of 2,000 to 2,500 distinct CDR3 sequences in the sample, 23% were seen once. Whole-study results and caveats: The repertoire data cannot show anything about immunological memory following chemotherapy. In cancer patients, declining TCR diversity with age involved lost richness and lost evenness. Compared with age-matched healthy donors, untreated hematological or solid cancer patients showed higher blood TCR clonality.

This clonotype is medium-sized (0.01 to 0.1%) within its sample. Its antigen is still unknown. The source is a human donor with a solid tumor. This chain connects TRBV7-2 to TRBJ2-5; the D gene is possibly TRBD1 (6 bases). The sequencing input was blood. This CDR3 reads CASSLWGPETQYF. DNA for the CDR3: TGTGCCAGCAGCTTATGGGGGCCAGAGACCCAGTACTTC.